This T cell receptor (beta chain) was found in a study of T cell responses to AZD1222 COVID-19 vaccine. Trimming left V 5 bases short and J 2 bases short, with 10 bases between. This CDR3 is 14 amino acids long. The V gene's germline CDR1 is MNHEY and CDR2 SVGEGT. Some clones are missing from TCRdb's copy, which holds only in-frame ones; the method was immunoSEQ multiplex PCR. This sample carries around 130,000 clones, about 91% of them seen once, and the ten largest clones take 1.5% to 2%. The sequence was collected from an adult who received the AZD1222 COVID-19 vaccine. The sample was peripheral blood, taken 28 days after the second AZD1222 dose. The V gene is TRBV6-2 or TRBV6-3, the J gene TRBJ1-5, with unresolved D. CDR3 DNA sequence: TGTGCCAGCAGTCAATCGACGGGCAATCAGCCCCAGCATTTT. It is translated as CASSQSTGNQPQHF.